The rows below give T cell receptor beta chains drawn from one sample of a study of T cell repertoires in cytomegalovirus infection. In TCRdb, the reads were re-called with MiXCR into one record per CDR3 protein. Of 500,000 or so distinct CDR3 sequences listed, approximately 16% are singletons. The sequenced sample was CD8+ T cells from PBMCs. These TCRs come from a human donor in good health (CMV status not recorded). Some clones in this sample may be carry-over from other donors' samples. The CDR3 runs from the conserved cysteine through the conserved F or W. D genes are given only for firm matches. Part of the rows lack a size; the others show once, few, many or a class for expanded clones.

D,size,V,J,CDR3,DNA
.,many,TRBV7-9,TRBJ1-1,CASSQGTGLKAFF,TGTGCCAGCAGCCAGGGGACCGGGTTAAAGGCTTTCTTT
TRBD2,many,TRBV27,TRBJ2-3,CASRSGEGRGTQYF,TGTGCCAGCAGAAGCGGGGAGGGAAGGGGCACGCAGTATTTT
.,.,TRBV11-3,TRBJ2-1,CASSLGRSKYNEQFF,TGTGCCAGCAGCTTAGGCAGGAGCAAATACAATGAGCAGTTCTTC
.,many,TRBV14,TRBJ2-1,CASGGGESSYNEQFF,TGTGCCAGCGGAGGGGGAGAGAGTTCCTACAATGAGCAGTTCTTC
TRBD1,.,TRBV4-1,TRBJ1-4,CASSHVRTGSEKLFF,TGTGCCAGCAGCCACGTGAGGACAGGGAGCGAAAAACTGTTTTTT
TRBD1,few,TRBV7-9,TRBJ2-7,CASSPQGDTAVDEQYF,TGTGCCAGCAGCCCTCAGGGGGACACGGCGGTGGACGAGCAGTACTTC
.,.,TRBV4-1,TRBJ2-1,CASSQADRPYNEQFF,TGCGCCAGCAGCCAAGCGGACAGACCTTACAATGAGCAGTTCTTC
TRBD1,many,TRBV7-9,TRBJ2-7,CASSPGQVGYEQYF,TGTGCCAGCAGCCCGGGACAGGTTGGTTACGAGCAGTACTTC
.,many,TRBV6-1,TRBJ2-5,CASSEPGAVHIETQYF,TGTGCCAGCAGTGAGCCGGGGGCCGTTCATATAGAGACCCAGTACTTC
TRBD2,many,TRBV28,TRBJ2-1,CASSSLPLAGYNEQFF,TGTGCCAGCAGTTCCCTCCCGCTAGCGGGGTACAATGAGCAGTTCTTC
.,many,TRBV28,TRBJ2-3,CASSLGSVDLSTDTQYF,TGTGCCAGCAGTTTAGGTTCTGTTGATCTTAGCACAGATACGCAGTATTTT
.,many,TRBV7-2,TRBJ2-1,CASSLGGPFSYNEQFF,TGTGCCAGCAGCTTAGGGGGCCCGTTTTCCTACAATGAGCAGTTCTTC
.,few,TRBV12-3/TRBV12-4,TRBJ2-3,CASGTGQHTDTQYF,TGTGCCAGCGGGACCGGACAGCACACAGATACGCAGTATTTT
.,.,TRBV4-1,TRBJ2-7,CTSSLGHEQYF,TGCACCAGCAGCCTCGGACACGAGCAGTACTTC
.,.,TRBV7-9,TRBJ2-7,CASSLGTTFYEQYF,TGTGCCAGCAGCTTAGGGACTACTTTCTACGAGCAGTACTTC
.,few,TRBV27,TRBJ2-5,CASSLSWGETNQETQYF,TGTGCCAGCAGTTTATCGTGGGGGGAAACAAACCAAGAGACCCAGTACTTC
.,.,TRBV5-1,TRBJ2-1,CASSLATRGTYNEQFF,TGCGCCAGCAGCTTGGCAACCCGGGGCACCTACAATGAGCAGTTCTTC
.,many,TRBV12-3/TRBV12-4,TRBJ2-5,CASSTWGGEETQYF,TGTGCCAGCAGTACCTGGGGGGGCGAAGAGACCCAGTACTTC
TRBD2,many,TRBV27,TRBJ2-1,CASSASGRHNEQFF,TGTGCCAGCAGTGCCAGCGGGAGGCACAATGAGCAGTTCTTC
.,.,TRBV3-1,TRBJ1-1,CASSQDFVGTEAFF,TGTGCCAGCAGCCAAGATTTTGTGGGCACTGAAGCTTTCTTT
.,.,TRBV18,TRBJ1-1,CASSRPKNVVAEAFF,TGTGCCAGCTCACGACCCAAGAACGTGGTGGCTGAAGCTTTCTTT
TRBD1,many,TRBV7-2,TRBJ1-2,CASSLRGQGLIYGYTF,TGTGCCAGCAGCTTAAGGGGACAGGGCCTAATCTATGGCTACACCTTC
.,many,TRBV11-2,TRBJ2-2,CASSRDEVTGELFF,TGTGCCAGCAGCCGAGATGAGGTCACCGGGGAGCTGTTTTTT
.,many,TRBV12-3/TRBV12-4,TRBJ2-7,CASSLDMGLSSYEQYF,TGTGCCAGCAGTTTAGATATGGGACTTAGCTCCTACGAGCAGTACTTC
.,.,TRBV27,TRBJ2-7,CASSPLAGDEQYF,TGTGCCAGCAGTCCGCTGGCTGGCGACGAGCAGTACTTC
TRBD1,.,TRBV5-6,TRBJ2-5,CASSLIRDSRETQYF,TGTGCCAGCAGCTTGATAAGGGACAGCAGAGAGACCCAGTACTTC
TRBD1,few,TRBV19,TRBJ1-1,CASGQGRGNTEAFF,TGTGCCAGTGGACAGGGGCGAGGGAACACTGAAGCTTTCTTT
.,few,TRBV27,TRBJ1-3,CASSPNGPGTYSGNTIYF,TGTGCCAGCAGTCCTAATGGGCCAGGCACCTACTCTGGAAACACCATATATTTT
.,.,TRBV6-8,TRBJ1-2,CASSYSECGYGYTF,TGTGCCAGCAGTTACTCCGAGTGTGGCTATGGCTACACCTTC
.,many,TRBV27,TRBJ1-1,CASSPLPIGVNTEAFF,TGTGCCAGCAGTCCGCTCCCCATTGGAGTCAACACTGAAGCTTTCTTT
.,.,TRBV5-5,TRBJ1-1,CASSNRRENTEAFF,TGTGCCAGCAGTAACCGGAGGGAGAACACTGAAGCTTTCTTT
.,many,TRBV6-5,TRBJ2-4,CASSYSRLLAKNIQYF,TGTGCCAGCAGTTACTCGAGGTTACTAGCCAAAAACATTCAGTACTTC
.,many,TRBV7-2,TRBJ2-7,CASSLVAYEQYF,TGTGCCAGCAGCTTAGTCGCCTACGAGCAGTACTTC
TRBD1,.,TRBV25-1,TRBJ2-7,CASAQDRDFGEQYF,TGTGCCAGCGCGCAGGACAGGGATTTTGGGGAGCAGTACTTC
TRBD2,few,TRBV20-1,TRBJ2-7,CSARDLVQREFYEQYF,TGCAGTGCTAGAGATTTAGTACAGCGGGAGTTCTACGAGCAGTACTTC
.,.,TRBV27,TRBJ1-5,CASSSQGINQPQHF,TGTGCCAGCAGCTCACAGGGAATCAATCAGCCCCAGCATTTT
.,.,TRBV13,TRBJ2-2,CASSSTWGSTGELFF,TGTGCCAGCAGCTCTACTTGGGGCAGCACCGGGGAGCTGTTTTTT
.,many,TRBV4-2,TRBJ2-1,CASSQEAGTHANEQFF,TGTGCCAGCAGCCAAGAGGCCGGGACGCACGCCAATGAGCAGTTCTTC
.,.,TRBV2,TRBJ1-6,CASRGGEVWNSPLHF,TGTGCCAGCAGGGGGGGGGAAGTGTGGAATTCACCCCTCCACTTT
TRBD1,few,TRBV27,TRBJ2-1,CASDDRGFSYNEQFF,TGTGCCAGCGACGACAGGGGGTTTTCCTACAATGAGCAGTTCTTC
.,.,TRBV11-2,TRBJ2-1,CASSLLAGNSYNDQFF,TGTGCAAGCAGCTTATTAGCAGGGAACTCCTACAATGATCAGTTCTTC
.,.,TRBV3-1,TRBJ1-5,CASSQGASPYSNQPQHF,TGTGCCAGCAGCCAAGGGGCAAGCCCATATAGCAATCAGCCCCAGCATTTT
.,.,TRBV27,TRBJ2-7,CASSFKGSYELYF,TGTGCCAGCAGTTTTAAGGGTTCCTACGAGCTGTACTTC
.,many,TRBV4-1,TRBJ1-2,CASSQDPGYGYTF,TGCGCCAGCAGCCAAGACCCGGGGTATGGCTACACCTTC
.,many,TRBV19,TRBJ1-3,CASTKTLAGNTIYF,TGTGCCAGTACGAAGACTCTGGCTGGAAACACCATATATTTT
.,few,TRBV15,TRBJ2-1,CATSSGGPYSHGEQFF,TGTGCCACCAGCAGCGGGGGGCCTTATAGCCACGGGGAGCAGTTCTTC
.,.,TRBV12-3/TRBV12-4,TRBJ2-3,CASHRTPDTQYF,TGTGCCAGCCACCGCACCCCAGATACGCAGTATTTT
.,few,TRBV14,TRBJ1-2,CASSHGYGYTF,TGTGCCAGCAGCCACGGGTATGGCTACACCTTC
.,.,TRBV2,TRBJ2-5,CASSKLDRHQETQYF,TGTGCCAGCAGTAAACTGGACAGACACCAAGAGACCCAGTACTTC
.,.,TRBV20-1,TRBJ2-1,CSARLPLAEYNEQFF,TGCAGTGCTAGACTCCCTTTAGCGGAATACAATGAGCAGTTCTTC
.,.,TRBV30,TRBJ1-2,CAWSVPRVGYGYTF,TGTGCCTGGAGTGTACCCAGGGTCGGATATGGCTACACCTTC
TRBD2,.,TRBV6-1,TRBJ2-7,CASSPGGEGIHEQYF,TGTGCCAGCAGCCCGGGGGGGGAGGGGATCCACGAGCAGTACTTC
.,.,TRBV10-2,TRBJ2-5,CASREPKETQYF,TGCGCCAGCCGGGAGCCTAAAGAGACCCAGTACTTC
.,many,TRBV7-9,TRBJ2-3,CASSLLGADSTDTQYF,TGTGCCAGCAGCCTCTTGGGGGCAGACAGTACAGATACGCAGTATTTT
.,once,TRBV2,TRBJ1-1,CASSEWGGTEAFF,TGTGCCAGCAGTGAGTGGGGGGGGACTGAAGCTTTCTTT
TRBD1,.,TRBV2,TRBJ1-3,CASSETLTGTGRNTIYF,TGTGCCAGCAGTGAGACGCTGACCGGGACAGGGAGAAACACCATATATTTT